This T cell receptor (beta chain) was identified in a study of blood T cells in healthy people across ages. The use of a sample-barcoded 5' primer and a J-beta primer mix characterized a second PCR of roughly 6 to 11 cycles. TCRdb re-analysed the 5' RACE reads in MiXCR, keeping a single row per CDR3 protein. The sample includes approximately 780,000 distinct CDR3 sequences, more than 25% seen only once; the top ten take approximately 2.9%. The CDR3 runs 13 residues. Trimming stripped 9 bases from V and 0 bases from J, with 9 bases between. In germline, CDR1 is KGHDR, CDR2 SFDVKD. The same data also contributed to another study, on T cells of mothers and their children.

The rearrangement joins TRBV24-1 to TRBJ2-3, with D possibly TRBD1 on 6 matching bases. This receptor was obtained from a boy between 10 and 17 years old in good health. The material sequenced was blood. The CDR3 bases are TGTGCCACCGGGGACAAAAGCACAGATACGCAGTATTTT. Protein: CATGDKSTDTQYF.